These 13 T cell receptor beta chains originate from one sample sequenced in a study of cytomegalovirus exposure and HLA in healthy donors. Researchers ran the PCR with 60 Vbeta and 13 Jbeta primers. Sequenced by immunoSEQ multiplex PCR; TCRdb stores in-frame clones only, minus some. The table for this sample gives 140,000 or so clones. The specimen was PBMCs. Receptor source: a male donor in good health and CMV-seronegative.

The chain joins TRBV7-6 to TRBJ2-7, with a weak D call TRBD1 (6 bases). V lost 5 bases and J lost 3, with 11 bases in between. This CDR3 contains 13 residues. From germline, CDR1 is SGHVS and CDR2 FNYEAQ. The CDR3 DNA sequence: TGTGCCAGCAGCCCCCCGGACAGCTACGAGCAGTACTTC. Encoded protein: CASSPPDSYEQYF.

The chain links TRBV7-9 to TRBJ1-2; TRBD1 might be the D (6 bases). This CDR3 contains 16 residues. Germline V gene sequence: CDR1 SEHNR, CDR2 FQNEAQ (reference sequence). The V and J ends lost 3 bases and 6 bases respectively, with 20 bases between them. In DNA form, the CDR3 reads TGTGCCAGCAGCTTCTCGGGGGGCGCGGAACGGGATGGCTACACCTTC. It translates to CASSFSGGAERDGYTF.

The chain employs TRBV5-1 and TRBJ2-3, with TRBD1 as a possible D gene (5 bases). V lost 4 bases, J lost 3 bases, and 12 bases lay in between. Germline CDR1 SGHRS, CDR2 YFSETQ. CDR3 length equals 14 residues. The CDR3 spells CASSPRRGTDTQYF. The CDR3 region has the DNA TGCGCCAGCAGCCCCCGAAGGGGTACAGATACGCAGTATTTT.

The chain combines TRBV28 with TRBJ1-2, with D maybe TRBD1 (6 bases). V gave up 7 bases and J gave up 2 bases, with 8 bases separating them. The CDR3 length is 12 residues. Germline CDR1 is MDHEN and CDR2 is SYDVKM. The CDR3 region is CASTTGNYGYTF. The CDR3 DNA sequence: TGTGCCAGCACGACAGGAAACTATGGCTACACCTTC.

This sequence joins TRBV6-5 and TRBJ2-5, with 7 nucleotides matching TRBD1. The V gene end was trimmed by 2 bases and the J gene end by 1 base; junction bases not matched to a gene: 7. CDR1 and CDR2 (germline): MNHEY, SVGAGI. This CDR3 has 16 amino acids. CDR3 sequence (DNA): TGTGCCAGCAGTTACAGGGTCGACAGGGTCCAAGAGACCCAGTACTTC. It translates to CASSYRVDRVQETQYF.

The chain couples TRBV9 to TRBJ2-2, with 7 bases that match TRBD2. J was trimmed by 8 bases and V by 4 bases; bases with no gene match: 14. The CDR3 sequence is 16 residues long. Germline V gene sequence: CDR1 SGDLS, CDR2 YYNGEE. The CDR3 loop is CASSPGLESFPGELFF. The CDR3 DNA reads TGTGCCAGCAGCCCCGGACTAGAATCGTTTCCGGGGGAGCTGTTTTTT.

This sequence joins TRBV18 and TRBJ1-3, with a weak D call TRBD1 (5 bases). CDR1 and CDR2 from the germline V gene are KGHSH and LQKENI. Trimming removed 3 bases from V and 4 bases from J, with 13 bases in between. CDR3 length: 15 amino acids. Written as DNA, the CDR3 is TGTGCCAGCTCACCCCCGGGGGGAGTAGGAAACACCATATATTTT. Protein: CASSPPGGVGNTIYF.

The CDR3 loop is CASSPGQTEAFF. DNA for the CDR3: TGTGCCAGCTCACCAGGGCAGACTGAAGCTTTCTTT. The chain is built from TRBV18 and TRBJ1-1; the D is unclear. The germline V gene encodes CDR1 KGHSH and CDR2 LQKENI. The CDR3 totals 12 residues. The ends were cut back, 2 bases at V and 5 bases at J, with 6 bases in the middle.

The chain combines TRBV18 with TRBJ1-1; maybe TRBD1 (6 bases). V lost 6 bases and J lost 1, with 18 bases in between. There are 16 residues in the CDR3. Germline values: CDR1 KGHSH, CDR2 LQKENI. The CDR3 loop is CASSPVEGGKNTEAFF. CDR3 in DNA: TGTGCCAGCTCTCCTGTGGAGGGGGGGAAGAACACTGAAGCTTTCTTT.

The genes are TRBV7-6 and TRBJ1-5; D unclear. CDR1 and CDR2 (germline): SGHVS, FNYEAQ. The CDR3 runs 15 residues. With 0 bases removed from V and 0 bases from J, the gap between germline ends came to 6 bases. The CDR3 here is CASSLAENSNQPQHF. CDR3 bases: TGTGCCAGCAGCTTAGCCGAGAATAGCAATCAGCCCCAGCATTTT.

The chain joins TRBV6-1 to TRBJ2-3; D is undetermined. V was pared by 0 bases and J by 1 base, with 8 bases between. This CDR3 spans 15 amino acids. CDR1 and CDR2 from the germline V gene are MNHNS and SASEGT. CDR3 residues: CASSEAIAGTDTQYF. Written as DNA, the CDR3 is TGTGCCAGCAGTGAAGCGATCGCGGGCACAGATACGCAGTATTTT.

The chain uses TRBV6-5 and TRBJ1-1, with D possibly matching TRBD1 (6 bases). Deletions cut 8 bases from V and 5 bases from J, with 21 bases between. The CDR3 sequence is 15 residues long. Germline CDR1 MNHEY, CDR2 SVGAGI. CDR3 in DNA: TGTGCCAGCTCTAGGGGGGGGGCTTCGCGGACTGAAGCTTTCTTT. This gives the protein CASSRGGASRTEAFF.

The rearrangement joins TRBV5-4 to TRBJ1-1; D gene unclear. The CDR3 is 15 amino acids. Trimming took 3 bases from V and 0 from J, leaving 12 bases between them. Germline V gene lookup returns CDR1 SGHNT and CDR2 YYREEE (reference sequence). The CDR3 sequence: CASSYQAGMNTEAFF. Written as DNA, the CDR3 is TGTGCCAGCAGCTACCAGGCAGGTATGAACACTGAAGCTTTCTTT.